Presented here are 14 T cell receptor beta chains from one specimen sequenced in a study of cytomegalovirus exposure and HLA in healthy donors. The repertoire was sequenced with immunoSEQ multiplex PCR; TCRdb's copy has only in-frame clones and lacks some. The table has 150,000 to 180,000 clones, around 88% seen once. The sample was PBMCs. The receptors originated from a man aged 18 to 30 in good health and CMV-seropositive.

The chain has TRBV19 and TRBJ1-2; D ambiguous. The CDR3 spans 14 residues. Germline-derived CDR1 and CDR2 are LNHDA and SQIVND (reference sequence). Trimming stripped 4 bases from V and 5 bases from J, with 14 bases between. CDR3 region: CASSRSTAGYGYTF. DNA of the CDR3: TGTGCCAGTAGTAGGTCCACAGCAGGATATGGCTACACCTTC. The variable domain in full, completed from reference TRBV19 and TRBJ1-2, reads DGGITQSPKYLFRKEGQNVTLSCEQNLNHDAMYWYRQDPGQGLRLIYYSQIVNDFQKGDIAEGYSVSREKKESFPLTVTSAQKNPTAFYLCASSRSTAGYGYTFGSGTRLTVV.

CDR3 amino acids: CASSRTGDSYEQYF. The CDR3 coding sequence is TGTGCCAGCAGCCGGACAGGCGACTCCTACGAGCAGTACTTC. The J gene is TRBJ2-7, the V gene TRBV4-2, with 7 bases fitting TRBD1. Losses at the gene ends were 4 bases for V and 0 bases for J; bases not matched to a gene: 3. CDR1 LGHNA and CDR2 YNFKEQ come from the germline V gene. This CDR3 is 14 amino acids long.

This chain links TRBV6-5 with TRBJ1-3; D not certain. This CDR3 comprises 16 residues. Trimming stripped 0 bases from V and 4 bases from J, with 13 bases between. Per the germline V gene, CDR1 is MNHEY and CDR2 is SVGAGI. The CDR3 spells CASSYSERESGNTIYF. The CDR3 DNA reads as TGTGCCAGCAGTTACTCCGAAAGGGAGTCCGGAAACACCATATATTTT.

The chain combines TRBV11-2 with TRBJ2-7, with 7 bases that match TRBD1. Per the germline V gene, CDR1 is SGHAT and CDR2 is FQNNGV. CDR3 size: 16 residues. J was trimmed by 3 bases and V by 1 base; bases with no gene match: 9. CDR3 region: CASSLAAGTAIYEQYF. For the CDR3, the DNA is TGTGCCAGCAGCTTAGCCGCCGGGACAGCAATCTACGAGCAGTACTTC.

The V call is TRBV7-2, the J call TRBJ2-7, with TRBD2 identical over 8 bases. The trim removed 2 bases at V and 2 bases at J, leaving 11 bases unmatched. Looked up from germline, CDR1 is SGHTA and CDR2 is FQGNSA. The CDR3 is made up of 17 amino acids. The CDR3 protein is CASSLNFAGGPPYEQYF. CDR3 nucleotide sequence: TGTGCCAGCAGCTTAAATTTTGCGGGGGGCCCCCCCTACGAGCAGTACTTC.

The V gene is TRBV29-1, the J gene TRBJ2-1; TRBD1 aligns across 9 bases. This CDR3 is built from 10 residues. Germline values: CDR1 SQVTM, CDR2 ANQGSEA. Losses at the gene ends were 7 bases for V and 15 bases for J; bases not matched to a gene: 7. CDR3 in DNA: TGCAGCGCCGGGGACAGGGTCGCGTTCTTC. Encoded protein: CSAGDRVAFF.

The rearrangement links TRBV7-6 to TRBJ2-3, with 7 bases fitting TRBD2. This CDR3 region has 14 residues. Germline-derived CDR1 and CDR2 are SGHVS and FNYEAQ. With 7 bases clipped from V and 1 base from J, the junction kept 5 bases outside the gene matches. CDR3 loop: CASTRTSGTDTQYF. CDR3 nucleotides: TGTGCCAGCACCCGAACTAGCGGCACAGATACGCAGTATTTT.

J is TRBJ2-5 and V is TRBV13; TRBD1 is a possible D gene (7 bases). The CDR3 totals 14 residues. Per germline, CDR1 PRHDT and CDR2 FYEKMQ (reference sequence). V was cut by 5 bases and J by 4 bases, with 14 bases left in between. CDR3 amino acids: CASSLRQGGETQYF. DNA of the CDR3: TGTGCCAGCAGCCTCCGACAGGGAGGAGAGACCCAGTACTTC.

The genes are TRBV7-3 and TRBJ2-5, with 7 bases that match TRBD1. Per the germline V gene, CDR1 is SGHTA and CDR2 is FQGTGA. V lost 0 bases, J lost 1 base, and 2 bases stayed unmatched. The CDR3 has 15 amino acids. CDR3 region: CASSLTGTVQETQYF. The CDR3 coding sequence is TGTGCCAGCAGCTTAACGGGGACAGTCCAAGAGACCCAGTACTTC.

The gene calls are TRBV11-2 and TRBJ1-3; D gene unclear. The germline V gene encodes CDR1 SGHAT and CDR2 FQNNGV. Trimming took off 6 bases at V and 3 bases at J, with 9 bases between the two ends. CDR3 length: 13 residues. The DNA of the CDR3 is TGTGCCAGCAGTAATACGGGTGGAAACACCATATATTTT. Protein sequence: CASSNTGGNTIYF.

The chain carries TRBV18 and TRBJ1-2; TRBD1 aligns across 11 bases. Germline V lookup: CDR1 KGHSH, CDR2 LQKENI. The V and J ends lost 5 bases and 4 bases, in that order; junction bases with no gene match: 3. This CDR3 spans 14 amino acids. The CDR3 DNA sequence: TGTGCCAGCTCATTCGGGACAGGGGGCTATGGCTACACCTTC. It yields the protein CASSFGTGGYGYTF.

This clone was found once. The rearrangement uses TRBV5-6 and TRBJ1-1, with 7 bases that match TRBD1. Trimming cost V 2 bases and J 7 bases; bases outside gene matches: 2. Germline CDR1 SGHDT, CDR2 YYEEEE. The CDR3 consists of 12 residues. CDR3 sequence (DNA): TGTGCCAGCAGCTTACGACAGGGTGAAGCTTTCTTT. Translating gives CASSLRQGEAFF.

The chain recombines TRBV18 with TRBJ2-3; 12 nucleotides align to TRBD2. CDR1 KGHSH and CDR2 LQKENI come from the germline V gene. V dropped 6 bases and J dropped 0; count of bases not matched to a gene: 4. CDR3 size: 16 residues. CDR3 in amino acids: CASSLGTSGSTDTQYF. The CDR3 DNA reads TGTGCCAGCTCGCTCGGGACTAGCGGGAGCACAGATACGCAGTATTTT.

The V call is TRBV6-5, the J call TRBJ2-1; D may be TRBD2 (7 bases). V lost 8 bases, J lost 10 bases, and 12 bases lay in between. There are 11 residues in the CDR3. Germline V gene sequence: CDR1 MNHEY, CDR2 SVGAGI. DNA of the CDR3: TGTGCCAGCGGGGGGGGCTACGAGCAGTTCTTC. Translating gives CASGGGYEQFF.